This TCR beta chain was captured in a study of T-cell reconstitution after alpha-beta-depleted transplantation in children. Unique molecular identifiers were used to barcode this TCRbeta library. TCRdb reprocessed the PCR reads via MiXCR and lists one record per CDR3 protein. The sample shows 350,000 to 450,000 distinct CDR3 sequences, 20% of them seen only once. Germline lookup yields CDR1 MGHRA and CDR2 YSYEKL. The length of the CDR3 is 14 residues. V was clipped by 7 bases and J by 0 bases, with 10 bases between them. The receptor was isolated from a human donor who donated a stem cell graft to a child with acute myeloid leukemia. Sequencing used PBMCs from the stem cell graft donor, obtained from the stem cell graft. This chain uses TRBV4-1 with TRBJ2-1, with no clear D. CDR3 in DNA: TGCGCCAGCACCAACATGAGCTCCTACAATGAGCAGTTCTTC. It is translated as CASTNMSSYNEQFF.